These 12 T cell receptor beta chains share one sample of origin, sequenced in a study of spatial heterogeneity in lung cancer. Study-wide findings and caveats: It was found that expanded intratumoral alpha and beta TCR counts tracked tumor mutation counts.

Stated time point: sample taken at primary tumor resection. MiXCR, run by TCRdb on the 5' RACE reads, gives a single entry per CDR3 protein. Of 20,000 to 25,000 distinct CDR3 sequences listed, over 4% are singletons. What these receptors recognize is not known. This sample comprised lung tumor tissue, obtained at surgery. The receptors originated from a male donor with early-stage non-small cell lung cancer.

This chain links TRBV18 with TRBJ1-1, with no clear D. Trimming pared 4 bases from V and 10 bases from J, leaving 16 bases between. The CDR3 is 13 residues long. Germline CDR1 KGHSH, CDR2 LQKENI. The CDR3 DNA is TGTGCCAGCTCACAGGGCTTGGGATGGGGAGCTTTCTTT. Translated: CASSQGLGWGAFF. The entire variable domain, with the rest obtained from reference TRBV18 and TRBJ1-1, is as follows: NAGVMQNPRHLVRRRGQEARLRCSPMKGHSHVYWYRQLPEEGLKFMVYLQKENIIDESGMPKERFSAEFPKEGPSILRIQQVVRGDSAAYFCASSQGLGWGAFFGQGTRLTVV.

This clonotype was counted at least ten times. The CDR3 DNA reads TGCAGTGCTCAGGACAGGGTGGCGGTAGATACGCAGTATTTT. It is translated as CSAQDRVAVDTQYF. The rearrangement uses TRBV20-1 and TRBJ2-3; 8 bases line up with TRBD1. CDR3 size: 14 residues. V lost 5 bases and J lost 5; bases outside the gene matches: 9. Germline values: CDR1 DFQATT, CDR2 SNEGSKA (reference sequence).

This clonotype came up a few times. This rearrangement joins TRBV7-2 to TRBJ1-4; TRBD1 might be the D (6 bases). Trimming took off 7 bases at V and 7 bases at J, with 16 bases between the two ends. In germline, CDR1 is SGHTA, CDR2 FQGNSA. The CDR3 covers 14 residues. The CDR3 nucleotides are TGTGCCAGCAAATTAGGGGGAGGGAGTGAAAAACTGTTTTTT. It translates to CASKLGGGSEKLFF.

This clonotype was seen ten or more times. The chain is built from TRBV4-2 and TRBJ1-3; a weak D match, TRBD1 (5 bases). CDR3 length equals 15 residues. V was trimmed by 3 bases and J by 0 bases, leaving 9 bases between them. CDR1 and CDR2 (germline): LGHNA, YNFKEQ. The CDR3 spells CASSHRVSSGNTIYF. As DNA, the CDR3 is TGTGCCAGCAGCCACAGGGTAAGCTCTGGAAACACCATATATTTT.

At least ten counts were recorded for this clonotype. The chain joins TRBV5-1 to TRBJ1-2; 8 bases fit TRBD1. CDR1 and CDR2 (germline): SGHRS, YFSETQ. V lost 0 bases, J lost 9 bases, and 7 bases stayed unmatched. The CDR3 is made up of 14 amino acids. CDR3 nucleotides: TGCGCCAGCAGCTTGGCCTGGACAGGGTATAGCTACACCTTC. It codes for CASSLAWTGYSYTF.

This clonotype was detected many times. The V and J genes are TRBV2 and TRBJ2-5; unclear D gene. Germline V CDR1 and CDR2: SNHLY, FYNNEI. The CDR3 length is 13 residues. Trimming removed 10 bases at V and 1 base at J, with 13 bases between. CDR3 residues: CANRRVTQETQYF. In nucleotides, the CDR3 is TGTGCCAACAGACGTGTTACCCAAGAGACCCAGTACTTC.

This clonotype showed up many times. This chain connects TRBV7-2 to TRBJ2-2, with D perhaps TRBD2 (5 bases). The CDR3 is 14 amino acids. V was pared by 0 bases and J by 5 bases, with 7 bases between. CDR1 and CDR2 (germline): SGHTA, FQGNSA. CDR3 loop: CASSLAGITGELFF. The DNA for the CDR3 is TGTGCCAGCAGCTTAGCCGGGATTACCGGGGAGCTGTTTTTT.

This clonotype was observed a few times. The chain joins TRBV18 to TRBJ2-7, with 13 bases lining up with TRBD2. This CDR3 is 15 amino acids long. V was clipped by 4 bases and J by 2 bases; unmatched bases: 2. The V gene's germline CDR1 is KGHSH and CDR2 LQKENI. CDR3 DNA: TGTGCCAGCTCACGAACTAGCGGGGGGGCCTACGAGCAGTACTTC. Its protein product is CASSRTSGGAYEQYF.

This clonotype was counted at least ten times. The CDR3 region is CASTGGGLSSYEQYF. The CDR3, as DNA: TGTGCCAGCACCGGGGGGGGGCTCAGCTCCTACGAGCAGTACTTC. This chain connects TRBV28 to TRBJ2-7, with 8 bases identical to TRBD2. Germline CDR1 and CDR2: MDHEN and SYDVKM. This CDR3 has 15 amino acids. With 7 bases clipped from V and 0 bases from J, the junction kept 8 bases outside the gene matches.

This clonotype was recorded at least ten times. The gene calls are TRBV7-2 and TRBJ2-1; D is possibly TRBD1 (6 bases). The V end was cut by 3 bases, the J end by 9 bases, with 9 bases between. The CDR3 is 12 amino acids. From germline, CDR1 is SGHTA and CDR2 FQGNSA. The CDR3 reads CASSFKGVEQFF. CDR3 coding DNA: TGTGCCAGCAGCTTCAAGGGGGTTGAGCAGTTCTTC.

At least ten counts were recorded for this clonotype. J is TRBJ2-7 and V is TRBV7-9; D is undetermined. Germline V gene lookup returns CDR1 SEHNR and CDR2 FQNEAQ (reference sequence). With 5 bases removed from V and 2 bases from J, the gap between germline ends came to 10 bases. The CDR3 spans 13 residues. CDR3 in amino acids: CASSPTLTYEQYF. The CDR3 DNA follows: TGTGCCAGCAGCCCGACCCTTACCTACGAGCAGTACTTC.

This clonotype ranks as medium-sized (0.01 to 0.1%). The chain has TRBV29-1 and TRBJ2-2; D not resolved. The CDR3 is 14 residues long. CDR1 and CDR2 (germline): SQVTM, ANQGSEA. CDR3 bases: TGCAGTGCTCGGCGGAACGCGAACACCGGGGAGCTGTTTTTT. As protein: CSARRNANTGELFF.